Following are 5 T cell receptor beta chains from one sample sequenced in a study of T-cell memory formation after mild COVID-19. Each CDR3 protein is one row after TCRdb ran MiXCR on the 5' RACE reads. The table has roughly 200,000 distinct CDR3 sequences, 16% seen once. The specimen sequenced was PBMCs or a T cell subset sorted from them (not recorded which). The receptors here all came from an adult woman who had mild COVID-19 (a few samples of this study predate the infection). Cell type and time point are not known.

The gene calls are TRBV11-2 and TRBJ1-5; TRBD1 might be the D (6 bases). Germline CDR1 is SGHAT and CDR2 is FQNNGV. Trimming took off 1 base at V and 5 bases at J, with 9 bases between the two ends. This CDR3 is built from 14 residues. CDR3 nucleotide sequence: TGTGCCAGCAGCTTAGTCAGGGGTCATCAGCCCCAGCATTTT. This encodes CASSLVRGHQPQHF.

The J gene is TRBJ1-1, the V gene TRBV4-1; the D gene is possibly TRBD1 (5 bases). The CDR3 covers 16 residues. In germline, CDR1 is MGHRA, CDR2 YSYEKL. V was cut by 1 base and J by 0 bases, with 12 bases left in between. The CDR3 loop reads CASSQGAGWLNTEAFF. CDR3 DNA sequence: TGCGCCAGCAGCCAAGGGGCAGGGTGGCTGAACACTGAAGCTTTCTTT.

This clonotype has only a few counts. The chain joins TRBV6-5 to TRBJ2-1; possibly TRBD2 for D (6 bases). Germline V gene sequence: CDR1 MNHEY, CDR2 SVGAGI. The length of the CDR3 is 16 residues. V lost 0 bases and J 1 base, leaving 10 bases between the germline ends. The CDR3 DNA sequence: TGTGCCAGCAGTTACTCGTTCGCGGGATCCTACAATGAGCAGTTCTTC. This codes for CASSYSFAGSYNEQFF.

The rearrangement uses TRBV3-1 and TRBJ1-2, with D unclear. The CDR3 length is 13 residues. CDR1 and CDR2 (germline): LGHDT, YNNKEL (reference sequence). Trimming took 6 bases from V and 2 from J, leaving 10 bases between them. CDR3 sequence reads: CASSLGENYGYTF. As DNA, the CDR3 is TGTGCCAGCAGTCTGGGAGAGAACTATGGCTACACCTTC. Based on the CDR3 plus reference TRBV3-1 and TRBJ1-2, the full variable domain is DTAVSQTPKYLVTQMGNDKSIKCEQNLGHDTMYWYKQDSKKFLKIMFSYNNKELIINETVPNRFSPKSPDKAHLNLHINSLELGDSAVYFCASSLGENYGYTFGSGTRLTVV.

The chain recombines TRBV18 with TRBJ2-3; D gene ambiguous. This CDR3 comprises 12 residues. V lost 4 bases and J lost 6, with 8 bases in between. The V gene's germline CDR1 is KGHSH and CDR2 LQKENI. CDR3 region: CASSRYEDTQYF. In nucleotides, the CDR3 is TGTGCCAGCTCACGTTATGAGGATACGCAGTATTTT.